This T cell receptor (beta chain) was captured in a study of radiotherapy plus CTLA-4 blockade in lung cancer. Study-level background: Of all patients, more than 15% responded objectively and about 34% showed disease control.

People whose metastatic non-small-cell lung cancer was chemo-refractory got focal radiation along with CTLA-4 blockade by ipilimumab. Study observations and caveats: Reported findings show early blood T cell clone dynamics, with interferon-beta, best predicted response. TCR clones of tumor origin grew in blood after radiotherapy plus ipilimumab.

V was pared by 3 bases and J by 2 bases, with 2 bases of the junction left unmatched. Germline CDR1 SGHRS, CDR2 YFSETQ. The CDR3 sequence is 14 residues long. Repertoires were generated with immunoSEQ multiplex PCR, while TCRdb's copy carries only in-frame clones and drops some. The sample holds about 98,000 clones, around 88% seen once. To note about this clone: No antigen is known for it. Other DNA sequences in the same sample also yield this CDR3.

V gene TRBV5-1 combines with J gene TRBJ2-7; TRBD1 matches 10 bases. The sample consisted of peripheral blood, taken from a patient treated with radiotherapy plus ipilimumab. The TCR sequence derives from a human donor with non-small cell lung cancer that progressed on radiotherapy plus ipilimumab. The CDR3 spells CASSSGQGAYEQYF. The CDR3 DNA is TGCGCCAGCAGCTCCGGACAGGGGGCCTACGAGCAGTACTTC. The variable domain in full, completed from reference TRBV5-1 and TRBJ2-7, reads KAGVTQTPRYLIKTRGQQVTLSCSPISGHRSVSWYQQTPGQGLQFLFEYFSETQRNKGNFPGRFSGRQFSNSRSEMNVSTLELGDSALYLCASSSGQGAYEQYFGPGTRLTVT.